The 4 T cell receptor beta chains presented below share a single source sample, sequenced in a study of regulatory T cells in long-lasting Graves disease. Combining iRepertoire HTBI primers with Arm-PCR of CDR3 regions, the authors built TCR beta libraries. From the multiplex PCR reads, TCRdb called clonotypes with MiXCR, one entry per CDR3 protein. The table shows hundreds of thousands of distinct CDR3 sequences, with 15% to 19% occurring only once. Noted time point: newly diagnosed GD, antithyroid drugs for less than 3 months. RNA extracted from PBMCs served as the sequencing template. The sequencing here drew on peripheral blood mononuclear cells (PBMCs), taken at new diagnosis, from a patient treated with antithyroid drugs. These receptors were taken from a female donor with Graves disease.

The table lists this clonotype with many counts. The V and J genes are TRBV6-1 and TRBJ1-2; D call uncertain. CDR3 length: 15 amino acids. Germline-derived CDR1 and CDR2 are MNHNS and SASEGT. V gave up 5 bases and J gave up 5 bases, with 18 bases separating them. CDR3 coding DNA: TGTGCCAGCAGTCCTCAAGGACCAGGTAGTTATGGCTACACCTTC. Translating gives CASSPQGPGSYGYTF.

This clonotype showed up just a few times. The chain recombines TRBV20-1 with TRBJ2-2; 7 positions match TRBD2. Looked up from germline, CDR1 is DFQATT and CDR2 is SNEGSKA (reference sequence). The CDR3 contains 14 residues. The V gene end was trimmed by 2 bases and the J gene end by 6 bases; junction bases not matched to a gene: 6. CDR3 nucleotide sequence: TGCAGTGCTAGAAGGGACTATGGGGCCGGGGAGCTGTTTTTT. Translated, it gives CSARRDYGAGELFF.

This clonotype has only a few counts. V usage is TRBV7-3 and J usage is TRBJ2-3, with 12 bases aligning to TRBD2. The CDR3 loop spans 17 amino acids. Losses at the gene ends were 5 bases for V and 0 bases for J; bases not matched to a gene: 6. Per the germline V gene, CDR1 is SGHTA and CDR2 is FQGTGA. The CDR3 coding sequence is TGTGCCAGCAGCGGGTTGGGACTAGCGGGTAGCACAGATACGCAGTATTTT. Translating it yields CASSGLGLAGSTDTQYF.

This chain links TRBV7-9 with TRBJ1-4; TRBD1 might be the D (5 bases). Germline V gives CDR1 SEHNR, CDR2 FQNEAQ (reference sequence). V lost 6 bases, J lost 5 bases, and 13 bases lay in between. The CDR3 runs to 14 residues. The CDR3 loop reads CASSPRAENEKLFF. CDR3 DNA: TGTGCCAGCAGTCCCAGGGCGGAGAATGAAAAACTGTTTTTT.